The clone carrying this T cell receptor (beta chain) has a single count. Seattle's enrolled individuals joined amid active infection and were then monitored longitudinally. Germline V CDR1 and CDR2: SGHRS, YFSETQ. The CDR3 has 14 amino acids. V dropped 4 bases and J dropped 7 bases, with 12 bases sitting between them. The data were obtained in a study of blood T cell repertoires in COVID-19. TCRdb's copy holds only in-frame clones and misses some; the assay was immunoSEQ multiplex PCR. The table lists over 200,000 clones, approximately 84% of them singletons. This clonotype was sampled from a man aged 50 to 59 with COVID-19, enrolled during active disease. Sequencing input: peripheral blood. The chain uses TRBV5-1 and TRBJ1-6, with D tentatively TRBD1 (6 bases). CDR3 residues: CASSPRGANSPLHF. The DNA for the CDR3 is TGCGCCAGCAGCCCCAGGGGTGCCAATTCACCCCTCCACTTT. The variable domain in full, with the rest retrieved from reference TRBV5-1 and TRBJ1-6, is KAGVTQTPRYLIKTRGQQVTLSCSPISGHRSVSWYQQTPGQGLQFLFEYFSETQRNKGNFPGRFSGRQFSNSRSEMNVSTLELGDSALYLCASSPRGANSPLHFGNGTRLTVT.